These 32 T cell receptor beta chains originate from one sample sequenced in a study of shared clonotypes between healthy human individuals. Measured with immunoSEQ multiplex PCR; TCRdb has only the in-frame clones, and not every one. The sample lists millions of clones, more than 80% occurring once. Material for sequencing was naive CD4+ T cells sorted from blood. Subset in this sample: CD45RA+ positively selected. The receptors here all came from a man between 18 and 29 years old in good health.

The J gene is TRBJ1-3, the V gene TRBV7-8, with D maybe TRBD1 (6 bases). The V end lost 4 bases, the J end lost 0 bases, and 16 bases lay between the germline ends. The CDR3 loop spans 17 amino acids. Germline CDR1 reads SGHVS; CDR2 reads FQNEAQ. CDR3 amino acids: CASSWGLTDSSGNTIYF. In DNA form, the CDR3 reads TGTGCCAGCAGCTGGGGTTTAACGGACAGCTCTGGAAACACCATATATTTT.

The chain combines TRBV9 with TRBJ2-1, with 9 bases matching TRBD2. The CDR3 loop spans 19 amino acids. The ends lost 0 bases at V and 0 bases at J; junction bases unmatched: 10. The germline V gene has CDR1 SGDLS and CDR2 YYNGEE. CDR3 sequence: CASSVGLAGTDSSYNEQFF. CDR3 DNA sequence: TGTGCCAGCAGCGTAGGCCTAGCGGGGACTGACAGCTCCTACAATGAGCAGTTCTTC. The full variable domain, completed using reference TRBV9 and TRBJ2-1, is DSGVTQTPKHLITATGQRVTLRCSPRSGDLSVYWYQQSLDQGLQFLIQYYNGEERAKGNILERFSAQQFPDLHSELNLSSLELGDSALYFCASSVGLAGTDSSYNEQFFGPGTRLTVL.

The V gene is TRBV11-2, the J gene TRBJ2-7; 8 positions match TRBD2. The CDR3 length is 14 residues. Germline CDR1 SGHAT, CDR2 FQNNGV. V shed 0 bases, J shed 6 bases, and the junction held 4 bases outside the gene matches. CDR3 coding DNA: TGTGCCAGCAGCTTAGACGGGAGGGAAGGCGAGCAGTACTTC. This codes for CASSLDGREGEQYF.

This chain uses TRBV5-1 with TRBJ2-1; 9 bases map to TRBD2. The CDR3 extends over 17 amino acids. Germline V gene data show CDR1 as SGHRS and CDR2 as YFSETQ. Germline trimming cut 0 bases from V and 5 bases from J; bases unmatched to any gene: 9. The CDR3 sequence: CASSLDMWAGGDNEQFF. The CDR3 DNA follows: TGCGCCAGCAGCTTGGATATGTGGGCGGGAGGGGACAATGAGCAGTTCTTC.

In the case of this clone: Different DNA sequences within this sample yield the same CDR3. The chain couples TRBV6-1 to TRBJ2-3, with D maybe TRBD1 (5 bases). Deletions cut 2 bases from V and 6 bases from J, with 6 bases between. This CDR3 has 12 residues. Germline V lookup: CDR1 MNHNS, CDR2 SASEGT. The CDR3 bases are TGTGCCAGCAGTGAACAGGGCGATACGCAGTATTTT. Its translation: CASSEQGDTQYF.

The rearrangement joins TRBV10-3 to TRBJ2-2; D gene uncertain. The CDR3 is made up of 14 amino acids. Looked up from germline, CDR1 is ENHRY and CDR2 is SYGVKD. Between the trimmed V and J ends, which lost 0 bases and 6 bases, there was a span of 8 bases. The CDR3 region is CAISESSISGELFF. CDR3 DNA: TGTGCCATCAGTGAGTCGAGCATTTCCGGGGAGCTGTTTTTT.

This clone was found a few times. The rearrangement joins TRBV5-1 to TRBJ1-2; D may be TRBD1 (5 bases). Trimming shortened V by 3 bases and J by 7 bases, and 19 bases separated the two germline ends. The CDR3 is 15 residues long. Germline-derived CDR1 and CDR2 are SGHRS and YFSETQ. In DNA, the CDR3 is TGCGCCAGCAGCTCACCGTATGACCCAGGGAGTGGCTACACCTTC. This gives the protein CASSSPYDPGSGYTF.

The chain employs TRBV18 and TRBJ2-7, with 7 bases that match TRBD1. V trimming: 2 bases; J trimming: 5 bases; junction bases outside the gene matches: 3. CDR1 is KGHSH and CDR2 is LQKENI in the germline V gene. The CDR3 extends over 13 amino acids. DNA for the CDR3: TGTGCCAGCTCACCAAACAGGGGCAACGAGCAGTACTTC. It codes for CASSPNRGNEQYF.

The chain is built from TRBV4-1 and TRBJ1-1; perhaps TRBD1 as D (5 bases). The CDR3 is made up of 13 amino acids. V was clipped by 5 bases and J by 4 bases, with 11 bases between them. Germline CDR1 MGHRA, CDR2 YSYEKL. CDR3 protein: CASSWGGGTEAFF. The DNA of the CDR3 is TGCGCCAGCAGCTGGGGCGGGGGCACTGAAGCTTTCTTT.

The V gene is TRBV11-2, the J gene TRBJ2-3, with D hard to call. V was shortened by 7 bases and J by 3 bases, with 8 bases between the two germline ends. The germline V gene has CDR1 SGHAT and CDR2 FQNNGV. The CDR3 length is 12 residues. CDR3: CASNPLTDTQYF. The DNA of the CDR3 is TGTGCCAGCAACCCCCTGACAGATACGCAGTATTTT.

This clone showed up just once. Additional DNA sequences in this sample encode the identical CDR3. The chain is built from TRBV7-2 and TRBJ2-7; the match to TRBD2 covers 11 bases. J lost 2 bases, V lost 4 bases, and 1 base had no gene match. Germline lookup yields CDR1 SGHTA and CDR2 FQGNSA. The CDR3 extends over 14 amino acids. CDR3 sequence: CASSSTSGTYEQYF. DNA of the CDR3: TGTGCCAGCAGCTCGACTAGCGGGACCTACGAGCAGTACTTC.

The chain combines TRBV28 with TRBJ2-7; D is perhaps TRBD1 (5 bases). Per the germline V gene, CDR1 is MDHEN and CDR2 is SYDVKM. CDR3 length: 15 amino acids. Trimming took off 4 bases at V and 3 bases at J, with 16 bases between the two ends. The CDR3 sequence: CASSSGAGPYYEQYF. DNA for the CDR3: TGTGCCAGCAGTTCTGGGGCAGGGCCTTACTACGAGCAGTACTTC. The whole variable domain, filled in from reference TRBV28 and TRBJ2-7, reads DVKVTQSSRYLVKRTGEKVFLECVQDMDHENMFWYRQDPGLGLRLIYFSYDVKMKEKGDIPEGYSVSREKKERFSLILESASTNQTSMYLCASSSGAGPYYEQYFGPGTRLTVT.

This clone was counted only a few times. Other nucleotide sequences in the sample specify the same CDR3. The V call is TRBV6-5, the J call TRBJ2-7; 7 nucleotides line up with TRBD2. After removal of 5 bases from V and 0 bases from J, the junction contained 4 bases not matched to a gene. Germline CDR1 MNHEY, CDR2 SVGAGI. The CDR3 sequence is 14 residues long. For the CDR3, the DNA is TGTGCCAGCAGTCCCAGCGGGAACTCCTACGAGCAGTACTTC. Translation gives CASSPSGNSYEQYF.

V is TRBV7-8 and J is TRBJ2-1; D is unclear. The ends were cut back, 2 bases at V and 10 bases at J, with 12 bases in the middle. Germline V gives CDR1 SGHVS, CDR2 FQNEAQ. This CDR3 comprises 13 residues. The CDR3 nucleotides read TGTGCCAGCAGCTTACGCGGTTGGCCCGAGCAGTTCTTC. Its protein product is CASSLRGWPEQFF.

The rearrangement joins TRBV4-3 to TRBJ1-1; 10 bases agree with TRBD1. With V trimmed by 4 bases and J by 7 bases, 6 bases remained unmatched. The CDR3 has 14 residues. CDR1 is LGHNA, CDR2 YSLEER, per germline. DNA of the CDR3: TGCGCCAGCAGCCTTAGACAGGGGGCGAGTGAAGCTTTCTTT. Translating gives CASSLRQGASEAFF.

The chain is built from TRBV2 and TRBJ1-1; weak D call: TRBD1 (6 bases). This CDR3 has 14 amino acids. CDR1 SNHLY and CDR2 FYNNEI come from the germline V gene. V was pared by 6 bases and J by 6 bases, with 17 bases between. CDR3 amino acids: CASSRVGGPAEAFF. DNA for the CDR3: TGTGCCAGCAGCCGGGTTGGGGGGCCCGCTGAAGCTTTCTTT.

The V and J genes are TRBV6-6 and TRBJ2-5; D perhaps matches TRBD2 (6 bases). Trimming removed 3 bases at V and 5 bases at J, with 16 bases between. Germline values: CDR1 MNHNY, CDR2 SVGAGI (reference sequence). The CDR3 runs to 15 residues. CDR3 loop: CASSYFAGIRETQYF. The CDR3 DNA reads TGTGCCAGCAGTTATTTTGCGGGAATTCGGGAGACCCAGTACTTC.

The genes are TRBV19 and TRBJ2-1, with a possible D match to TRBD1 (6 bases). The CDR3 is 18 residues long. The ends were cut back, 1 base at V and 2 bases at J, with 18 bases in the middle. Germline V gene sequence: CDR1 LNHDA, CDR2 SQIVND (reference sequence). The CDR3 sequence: CASSIGPPAGVAYNEQFF. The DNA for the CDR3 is TGTGCCAGTAGTATAGGGCCCCCCGCAGGGGTTGCCTACAATGAGCAGTTCTTC.

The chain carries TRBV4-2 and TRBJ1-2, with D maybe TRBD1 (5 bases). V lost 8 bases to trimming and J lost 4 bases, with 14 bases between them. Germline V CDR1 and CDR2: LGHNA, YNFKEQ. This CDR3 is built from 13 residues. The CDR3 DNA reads TGTGCCAGCCGCTCCCCGGGGGGCTATGGCTACACCTTC. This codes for CASRSPGGYGYTF.

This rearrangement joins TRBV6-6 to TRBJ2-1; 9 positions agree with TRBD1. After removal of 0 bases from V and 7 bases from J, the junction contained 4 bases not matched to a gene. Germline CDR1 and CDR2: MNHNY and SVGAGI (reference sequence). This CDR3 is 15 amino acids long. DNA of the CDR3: TGTGCCAGCAGTTACTCGGACAGGGGTTATAATGAGCAGTTCTTC. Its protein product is CASSYSDRGYNEQFF.

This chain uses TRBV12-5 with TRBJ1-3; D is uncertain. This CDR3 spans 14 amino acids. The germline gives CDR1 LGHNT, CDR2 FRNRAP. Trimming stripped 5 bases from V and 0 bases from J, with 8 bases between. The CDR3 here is CASGPQVSGNTIYF. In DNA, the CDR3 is TGTGCTAGTGGTCCCCAGGTCTCTGGAAACACCATATATTTT.

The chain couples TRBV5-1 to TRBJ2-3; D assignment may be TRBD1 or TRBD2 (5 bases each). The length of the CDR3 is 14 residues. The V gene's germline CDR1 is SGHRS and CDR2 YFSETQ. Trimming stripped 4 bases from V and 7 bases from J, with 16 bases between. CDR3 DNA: TGCGCCAGCAGCATGGGACCCGAGGTGAATACGCAGTATTTT. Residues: CASSMGPEVNTQYF.

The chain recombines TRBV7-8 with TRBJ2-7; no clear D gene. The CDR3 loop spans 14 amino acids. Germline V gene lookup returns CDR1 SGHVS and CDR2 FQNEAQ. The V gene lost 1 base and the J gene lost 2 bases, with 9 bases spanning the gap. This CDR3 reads CASSLGTEPYEQYF. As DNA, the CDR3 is TGTGCCAGCAGCTTAGGGACGGAACCCTACGAGCAGTACTTC.

CDR3 sequence: CASSSNPSTDTQYF. The DNA of the CDR3 is TGTGCCAGCAGCTCAAATCCCAGCACAGATACGCAGTATTTT. The rearrangement links TRBV9 to TRBJ2-3; D gene uncertain. In germline, CDR1 is SGDLS, CDR2 YYNGEE. CDR3 size: 14 residues. Trimming took off 4 bases at V and 0 bases at J, with 9 bases between the two ends.

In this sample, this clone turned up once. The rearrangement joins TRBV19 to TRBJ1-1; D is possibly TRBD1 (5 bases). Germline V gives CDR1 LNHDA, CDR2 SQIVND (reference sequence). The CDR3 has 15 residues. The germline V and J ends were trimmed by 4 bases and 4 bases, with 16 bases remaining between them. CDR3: CASSKRGAGGTEAFF. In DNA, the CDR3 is TGTGCCAGTAGTAAAAGGGGAGCGGGCGGCACTGAAGCTTTCTTT.

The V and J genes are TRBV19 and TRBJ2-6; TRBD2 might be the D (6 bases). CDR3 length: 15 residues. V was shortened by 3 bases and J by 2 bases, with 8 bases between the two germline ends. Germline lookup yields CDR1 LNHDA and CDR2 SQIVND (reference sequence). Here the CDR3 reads CASSMWGAGANVLTF. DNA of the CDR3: TGTGCCAGTAGTATGTGGGGGGCTGGGGCCAACGTCCTGACTTTC.

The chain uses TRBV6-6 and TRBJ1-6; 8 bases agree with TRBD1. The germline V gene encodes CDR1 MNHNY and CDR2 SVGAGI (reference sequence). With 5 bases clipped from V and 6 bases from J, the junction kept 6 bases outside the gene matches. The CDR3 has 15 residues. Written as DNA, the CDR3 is TGTGCCAGCAGTCTTGTTACAGGGGGTAATTCACCCCTCCACTTT. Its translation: CASSLVTGGNSPLHF.

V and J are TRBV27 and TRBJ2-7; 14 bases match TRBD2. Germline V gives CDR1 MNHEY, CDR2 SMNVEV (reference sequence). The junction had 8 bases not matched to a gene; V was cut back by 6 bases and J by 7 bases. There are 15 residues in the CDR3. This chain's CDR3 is CASSRLAGGFEEQYF. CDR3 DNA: TGTGCCAGCAGCCGACTAGCGGGGGGGTTCGAGGAGCAGTACTTC.

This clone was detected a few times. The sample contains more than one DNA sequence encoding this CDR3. The CDR3 DNA reads as TGTGCCAGCAGTGCAGGGGGAGAAGGCTACACCTTC. It translates to CASSAGGEGYTF. This chain uses TRBV2 with TRBJ1-2; the match to TRBD1 covers 7 bases. V lost 4 bases and J lost 8; bases outside the gene matches: 4. Germline CDR1 is SNHLY and CDR2 is FYNNEI. CDR3 length equals 12 residues.

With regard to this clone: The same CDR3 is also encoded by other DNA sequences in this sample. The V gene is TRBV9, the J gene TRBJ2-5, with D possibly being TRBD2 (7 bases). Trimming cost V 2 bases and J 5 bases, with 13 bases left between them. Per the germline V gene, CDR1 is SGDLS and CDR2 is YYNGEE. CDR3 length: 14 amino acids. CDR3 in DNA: TGTGCCAGCAGCGTGGGAGGGGGAGAGGAGACCCAGTACTTC. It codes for CASSVGGGEETQYF. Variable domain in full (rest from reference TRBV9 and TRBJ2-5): DSGVTQTPKHLITATGQRVTLRCSPRSGDLSVYWYQQSLDQGLQFLIQYYNGEERAKGNILERFSAQQFPDLHSELNLSSLELGDSALYFCASSVGGGEETQYFGPGTRLLVL.

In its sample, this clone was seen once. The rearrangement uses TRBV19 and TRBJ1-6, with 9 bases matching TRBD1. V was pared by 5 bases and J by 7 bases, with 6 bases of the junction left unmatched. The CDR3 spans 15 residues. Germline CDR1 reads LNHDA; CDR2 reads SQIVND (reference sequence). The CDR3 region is CASSAQGARNSPLHF. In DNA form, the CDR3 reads TGTGCCAGTAGTGCACAGGGGGCTCGGAATTCACCCCTCCACTTT.

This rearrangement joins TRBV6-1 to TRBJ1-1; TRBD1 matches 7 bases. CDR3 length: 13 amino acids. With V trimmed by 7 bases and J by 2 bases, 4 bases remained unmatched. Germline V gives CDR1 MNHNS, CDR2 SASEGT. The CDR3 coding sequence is TGTGCCAGCAATGACAGGGCCAACACTGAAGCTTTCTTT. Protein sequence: CASNDRANTEAFF.